Following are 23 T cell receptor beta chains from one sample sequenced in a study of CD8 T cells in ankylosing spondylitis. These TCRs are of unknown antigen specificity. TCRdb independently ran MiXCR on the 5' RACE reads; one entry per CDR3 protein. In the table there are about 840,000 distinct CDR3 sequences, around 11% of which are singletons. General study results and limits: Ankylosing spondylitis blood appeared to be characterized by a TCR beta motif of about 8 highly homologous variants.

Sequencing was performed on blood, either unsorted or a sorted T cell fraction (not recorded which). The receptors come from a male donor with ankylosing spondylitis.

This clonotype was counted ten times or more. The J gene is TRBJ1-1, the V gene TRBV2; a weak D match, TRBD1 (6 bases). Germline V gene sequence: CDR1 SNHLY, CDR2 FYNNEI. The CDR3 length is 14 residues. V was shortened by 7 bases and J by 7 bases, with 19 bases between the two germline ends. CDR3 coding DNA: TGTGCCAGCACCATCGGGCGGGGGGGCCTTGAAGCTTTCTTT. Amino acid sequence: CASTIGRGGLEAFF.

In this sample, this clonotype turned up many times. The rearrangement joins TRBV10-3 to TRBJ2-3; 10 bases agree with TRBD1. This CDR3 is 14 amino acids long. CDR1 ENHRY and CDR2 SYGVKD come from the germline V gene. V lost 6 bases to trimming and J lost 5 bases; unmatched junction nucleotides: 5. CDR3 in DNA: TGTGCCATCAGCTCCGGACAGGGGGGAGATACGCAGTATTTT. Translating gives CAISSGQGGDTQYF.

The rearrangement uses TRBV2 and TRBJ2-7; D not certain. CDR3 length: 13 residues. Germline loops: CDR1 SNHLY, CDR2 FYNNEI. V lost 8 bases to trimming and J lost 5 bases, with 16 bases between them. CDR3 residues: CASSRWVGNEQYF. The CDR3 coding sequence is TGTGCCAGCTCCCGATGGGTGGGTAACGAGCAGTACTTC.

The V call is TRBV6-1, the J call TRBJ1-2; 7 nucleotides agree with TRBD1. Looked up from germline, CDR1 is MNHNS and CDR2 is SASEGT. The ends lost 8 bases at V and 4 bases at J; junction bases unmatched: 10. This CDR3 is 14 amino acids long. The CDR3 nucleotides are TGTGCCAGCCGACAGGGAGAGGGGAGCTATGGCTACACCTTC. This gives the protein CASRQGEGSYGYTF.

The sample holds a few counts of this clonotype. The rearrangement uses TRBV7-2 and TRBJ2-3; D tentatively reads TRBD1 or TRBD2 (5 bases each). The CDR3 contains 15 residues. Per the germline V gene, CDR1 is SGHTA and CDR2 is FQGNSA. Trimming pared 2 bases from V and 4 bases from J, leaving 13 bases between. The CDR3: CASSLMTVGADTQYF. The CDR3 coding sequence is TGTGCCAGCAGCTTAATGACAGTGGGGGCAGATACGCAGTATTTT.

This clonotype was recorded a few times. V gene TRBV7-2 combines with J gene TRBJ1-3; no clear D. V was cut by 4 bases and J by 4 bases, with 11 bases left in between. CDR3 length: 14 residues. In germline, CDR1 is SGHTA, CDR2 FQGNSA. CDR3 sequence reads: CASSSRTAGNTIYF. The CDR3 coding sequence is TGTGCCAGCAGCTCACGGACCGCAGGAAACACCATATATTTT.

A few counts support this clonotype. J is TRBJ2-7 and V is TRBV7-2; possibly TRBD1 for D (5 bases). The CDR3 sequence is 15 residues long. CDR1 and CDR2 from the germline V gene are SGHTA and FQGNSA. Trimming shortened V by 4 bases and J by 3 bases, and 16 bases separated the two germline ends. The CDR3 loop reads CASSWGRPSIYEQYF. CDR3 DNA sequence: TGTGCCAGCAGCTGGGGCAGGCCTTCGATCTACGAGCAGTACTTC.

J is TRBJ1-3 and V is TRBV20-1; D is ambiguous. Trimming left V 1 base short and J 0 bases short, with 7 bases between. The germline gives CDR1 DFQATT, CDR2 SNEGSKA (reference sequence). CDR3 length: 14 residues. The CDR3 protein is CSARVAHSGNTIYF. Here the CDR3 DNA reads TGCAGTGCTAGAGTGGCACACTCTGGAAACACCATATATTTT.

This rearrangement joins TRBV7-9 to TRBJ1-2, with a weak D call TRBD1 (5 bases). The CDR3 contains 14 residues. The V gene lost 8 bases and the J gene lost 3 bases, with 16 bases spanning the gap. Germline V gene sequence: CDR1 SEHNR, CDR2 FQNEAQ (reference sequence). The CDR3 loop reads CASSLRARDYGYTF. The DNA for the CDR3 is TGTGCCAGCTCCCTACGAGCCAGGGACTATGGCTACACCTTC.

The V and J genes are TRBV29-1 and TRBJ1-1, with a possible D match to TRBD1 (6 bases). Trimming shortened V by 4 bases and J by 0 bases, and 12 bases separated the two germline ends. Germline V gene data show CDR1 as SQVTM and CDR2 as ANQGSEA. This CDR3 has 14 residues. This CDR3 is CSVGPGAVNTEAFF. The CDR3 coding sequence is TGCAGCGTTGGCCCGGGGGCTGTGAACACTGAAGCTTTCTTT.

The chain couples TRBV9 to TRBJ1-2; a weak D match, TRBD1 (6 bases). The CDR3 sequence is 13 residues long. The V gene's germline CDR1 is SGDLS and CDR2 YYNGEE. Trimming removed 1 base at V and 7 bases at J, with 11 bases between. CDR3 loop: CASSVQGLSGYTF. CDR3 coding DNA: TGTGCCAGCAGCGTACAGGGGTTGAGTGGCTACACCTTC.

This clonotype was counted at least ten times. V and J are TRBV29-1 and TRBJ2-1; 8 bases fit TRBD1. Germline trimming cut 7 bases from V and 8 bases from J; bases unmatched to any gene: 4. CDR3 size: 11 residues. The V gene's germline CDR1 is SQVTM and CDR2 ANQGSEA. This CDR3 is CSAQTGDEQFF. CDR3 DNA sequence: TGCAGCGCCCAGACAGGGGATGAGCAGTTCTTC.

This clonotype was counted only a few times. The chain uses TRBV20-1 and TRBJ2-7; D is uncertain. V dropped 5 bases and J dropped 0 bases, with 14 bases sitting between them. Germline V gives CDR1 DFQATT, CDR2 SNEGSKA (reference sequence). The CDR3 length is 14 residues. In DNA form, the CDR3 reads TGCAGTGCTCCCGAAGGCTCCCACTCCTACGAGCAGTACTTC. Translation: CSAPEGSHSYEQYF.

The chain uses TRBV5-1 and TRBJ2-1; D is ambiguous. CDR1 and CDR2 from the germline V gene are SGHRS and YFSETQ. V lost 3 bases to trimming and J lost 5 bases, with 12 bases between them. The CDR3 loop spans 14 amino acids. CDR3 sequence: CASSYTNPNNEQFF. CDR3 DNA sequence: TGCGCCAGCAGCTACACAAATCCCAACAATGAGCAGTTCTTC.

This clonotype appeared a few times. The V call is TRBV20-1, the J call TRBJ2-1; 14 nucleotides match TRBD2. Germline values: CDR1 DFQATT, CDR2 SNEGSKA (reference sequence). J was trimmed by 0 bases and V by 6 bases; bases with no gene match: 7. The length of the CDR3 is 17 residues. CDR3 in amino acids: CSARTSGGSTSYNEQFF. The CDR3 bases are TGCAGTGCCCGGACTAGCGGGGGGTCAACCTCCTACAATGAGCAGTTCTTC.

This clonotype was counted many times. The CDR3 DNA follows: TGCGCCAGCAGCCCGGGACTAGCGGGGGATACCCAGTACTTC. Encoded protein: CASSPGLAGDTQYF. V is TRBV5-1 and J is TRBJ2-5; 14 bases agree with TRBD2. The CDR3 contains 14 residues. Germline assignment: CDR1 SGHRS and CDR2 YFSETQ. Losses at the gene ends were 4 bases for V and 8 bases for J; bases not matched to a gene: 4.

The V and J genes are TRBV7-2 and TRBJ2-3; 8 nucleotides match TRBD1. This CDR3 spans 16 amino acids. CDR1 and CDR2 from the germline V gene are SGHTA and FQGNSA. After removal of 1 base from V and 2 bases from J, the junction contained 5 bases not matched to a gene. This chain's CDR3 is CASSLGSDRVTDTQYF. The CDR3, as DNA: TGTGCCAGCAGCTTAGGTTCGGACAGGGTCACAGATACGCAGTATTTT. The whole variable domain, remainder taken from reference TRBV7-2 and TRBJ2-3, is GAGVSQSPSNKVTEKGKDVELRCDPISGHTALYWYRQSLGQGLEFLIYFQGNSAPDKSGLPSDRFSAERTGGSVSTLTIQRTQQEDSAVYLCASSLGSDRVTDTQYFGPGTRLTVL.

The V and J genes are TRBV21-1 and TRBJ2-5. TRBV21-1 is a documented pseudogene. The CDR3 length is 14 residues. CDR3 in amino acids: CASSIQIFQETQYF. CDR3 DNA sequence: TGTGCCAGCAGCATCCAGATATTCCAAGAGACCCAGTACTTC.

This rearrangement joins TRBV12-3 or TRBV12-4 to TRBJ1-1; D ambiguous. Deletions cut 1 base from V and 5 bases from J, with 8 bases between. This CDR3 region has 13 residues. The CDR3 nucleotides are TGTGCCAGCAGTTTAGGGGAGAAAACTGAAGCTTTCTTT. Protein sequence: CASSLGEKTEAFF.

V gene TRBV5-6 combines with J gene TRBJ2-4, with D unresolved. In germline, CDR1 is SGHDT, CDR2 YYEEEE. This CDR3 has 13 amino acids. Trimming removed 0 bases from V and 15 bases from J, with 16 bases in between. CDR3 sequence reads: CASSLASRSVVYF. CDR3 bases: TGTGCCAGCAGCTTGGCCTCCCGTTCTGTGGTGTACTTC.

This clonotype was seen only a few times. The gene calls are TRBV20-1 and TRBJ1-4; D is undetermined. Germline V gene lookup returns CDR1 DFQATT and CDR2 SNEGSKA (reference sequence). Trimming removed 6 bases from V and 5 bases from J, with 16 bases in between. The CDR3 is 14 amino acids. Here the CDR3 DNA reads TGCAGTGCCAGTGGGCGACCGATGAATGAAAAACTGTTTTTT. Amino acids: CSASGRPMNEKLFF.

This clonotype has a handful of counts. The rearrangement links TRBV9 to TRBJ1-6; maybe TRBD1 (6 bases). The CDR3 loop spans 13 amino acids. Trimming shortened V by 3 bases and J by 6 bases, and 7 bases separated the two germline ends. CDR1 and CDR2 from the germline V gene are SGDLS and YYNGEE. Here the CDR3 DNA reads TGTGCCAGCAGCGCGGACAGTAATTCACCCCTCCACTTT. This gives the protein CASSADSNSPLHF. The variable domain in full, completed from reference TRBV9 and TRBJ1-6, reads DSGVTQTPKHLITATGQRVTLRCSPRSGDLSVYWYQQSLDQGLQFLIQYYNGEERAKGNILERFSAQQFPDLHSELNLSSLELGDSALYFCASSADSNSPLHFGNGTRLTVT.

This clonotype occurred a few times. V usage is TRBV6-5 and J usage is TRBJ2-7; D uncertain. The CDR3 extends over 17 amino acids. V was trimmed by 3 bases and J by 5 bases, leaving 23 bases between them. Germline lookup yields CDR1 MNHEY and CDR2 SVGAGI. The CDR3 is CASSYSPSRPRLHEQYF. The CDR3 region has the DNA TGTGCCAGCAGTTATTCCCCCTCGAGGCCTCGGCTACACGAGCAGTACTTC.